This passage covers 18 T cell receptor beta chains from one sample sequenced in a study of T cell changes during pregnancy in multiple sclerosis. This table comes from immunoSEQ multiplex PCR, and its TCRdb copy is limited to in-frame clones, with some not included. The sample lists approximately 83,000 clones, roughly 91% occurring once. The sample was peripheral blood, taken in the first trimester of pregnancy. The receptors shown here come from a female donor with multiple sclerosis, enrolled in a pregnancy study.

The chain has TRBV7-2 and TRBJ2-2; D is unclear. This CDR3 has 13 residues. Germline CDR1 reads SGHTA; CDR2 reads FQGNSA. V was shortened by 1 base and J by 7 bases, with 7 bases between the two germline ends. CDR3 in DNA: TGTGCCAGCAGCTTAGTATTCGGCGGGGAGCTGTTTTTT. Translating it yields CASSLVFGGELFF.

The chain joins TRBV9 to TRBJ2-3; 8 nucleotides line up with TRBD2. Trimming removed 6 bases from V and 6 bases from J; junction bases left unmatched: 12. The CDR3 totals 15 residues. The V gene's germline CDR1 is SGDLS and CDR2 YYNGEE. The chain's CDR3 is CASTTSGHMPDTQYF. CDR3 DNA sequence: TGTGCCAGCACAACTAGCGGACATATGCCGGATACGCAGTATTTT. Drawing the rest from reference TRBV9 and TRBJ2-3, the complete variable domain is DSGVTQTPKHLITATGQRVTLRCSPRSGDLSVYWYQQSLDQGLQFLIQYYNGEERAKGNILERFSAQQFPDLHSELNLSSLELGDSALYFCASTTSGHMPDTQYFGPGTRLTVL.

About this clone itself: The same CDR3 is also encoded by other DNA sequences in this sample. This chain joins TRBV6-1 and TRBJ1-6; 10 bases fit TRBD1. CDR1 and CDR2 (germline): MNHNS, SASEGT. The CDR3 consists of 14 residues. The J segment lost 7 bases and the V segment lost 4 bases, leaving 1 base of the junction unmatched. The CDR3 reads CASSGDRGNSPLHF. In DNA, the CDR3 is TGTGCCAGCAGTGGGGACAGGGGCAATTCACCCCTCCACTTT.

The V call is TRBV12-1, the J call TRBJ2-5; TRBD2, as called in the table, went unchecked against the DNA. TRBV12-1 is deemed a pseudogene. The CDR3 totals 14 residues. Here the CDR3 reads CASLERGARETQYF. The DNA for the CDR3 is TGTGCCAGCTTAGAGCGGGGGGCGAGGGAGACCCAGTACTTC.

V is TRBV5-1 and J is TRBJ2-1; D possibly corresponds to TRBD2 (7 bases). The CDR3 contains 15 residues. Germline CDR1 reads SGHRS; CDR2 reads YFSETQ. V gave up 0 bases and J gave up 5 bases, with 12 bases separating them. CDR3 nucleotides: TGCGCCAGCAGCTTGGATCAGGGGAGGGACAATGAGCAGTTCTTC. It specifies CASSLDQGRDNEQFF.

This rearrangement joins TRBV9 to TRBJ1-3; D remains unclear. The CDR3 loop spans 13 amino acids. The V end was cut by 2 bases, the J end by 4 bases, with 7 bases between. Germline CDR1 reads SGDLS; CDR2 reads YYNGEE. CDR3 sequence reads: CASSVGRGNTIYF. As DNA, the CDR3 is TGTGCCAGCAGCGTTGGGAGGGGAAACACCATATATTTT.

The rearrangement links TRBV7-6 to TRBJ1-3; TRBD1 matches 7 bases. CDR1 and CDR2 from the germline V gene are SGHVS and FNYEAQ. This CDR3 is 15 amino acids long. The V gene end was trimmed by 0 bases and the J gene end by 1 base; junction bases not matched to a gene: 0. The DNA for the CDR3 is TGTGCCAGCAGCTTAGCACAGGGGTCTGGAAACACCATATATTTT. Residues: CASSLAQGSGNTIYF.

This chain uses TRBV14 with TRBJ2-2; 8 positions agree with TRBD2. The CDR3 covers 17 residues. Germline trimming cut 2 bases from V and 1 base from J; bases unmatched to any gene: 6. Per the germline V gene, CDR1 is SGHDN and CDR2 is FVKESK. This chain's CDR3 is CASSQLAGGRNTGELFF. CDR3 coding DNA: TGTGCCAGCAGCCAACTTGCGGGGGGAAGGAACACCGGGGAGCTGTTTTTT.

The V gene is TRBV5-8, the J gene TRBJ1-4; 10 bases agree with TRBD1. CDR1 and CDR2 (germline): SGHTS, YDEGEE. The CDR3 spans 17 residues. The V and J ends lost 4 bases and 2 bases, in that order; junction bases with no gene match: 8. DNA for the CDR3: TGTGCCAGCAGCCAGAGGGACAGGGGTTGGACTAATGAAAAACTGTTTTTT. It yields the protein CASSQRDRGWTNEKLFF.

This clone is medium-sized by share. This CDR3 is CASSIDHWDRGPEQYF. CDR3 nucleotide sequence: TGTGCCAGTAGTATAGATCACTGGGACAGGGGGCCGGAGCAGTACTTC. This chain connects TRBV19 to TRBJ2-7; TRBD1 matches at 12 bases. The CDR3 extends over 16 amino acids. The V and J ends lost 0 bases and 7 bases, in that order; junction bases with no gene match: 7. CDR1 is LNHDA and CDR2 is SQIVND in the germline V gene (reference sequence).

This sequence joins TRBV21-1 and TRBJ1-2; the D call in the table, TRBD1, was not verified against the DNA. TRBV21-1 is flagged as a pseudogene. This CDR3 spans 15 amino acids. CDR3 amino acids: CASSKKGRTGLGYTF. CDR3 sequence (DNA): TGTGCCAGCAGCAAAAAAGGAAGGACAGGGCTGGGCTACACCTTC.

The J gene is TRBJ2-3, the V gene TRBV6-5, with 8 bases fitting TRBD2. V lost 8 bases, J lost 3 bases, and 7 bases stayed unmatched. This CDR3 region has 14 residues. CDR1 is MNHEY, CDR2 SVGAGI, per germline. The DNA for the CDR3 is TGTGCCAGCGGAAGGGTAGCGGGGACAGATACGCAGTATTTT. Translation: CASGRVAGTDTQYF.

This sequence joins TRBV19 and TRBJ2-2, with a possible D match to TRBD1 (5 bases). V lost 3 bases and J 9 bases, leaving 14 bases between the germline ends. The CDR3 has 14 residues. Germline V gene data show CDR1 as LNHDA and CDR2 as SQIVND (reference sequence). CDR3 sequence (DNA): TGTGCCAGTAGTATTTTAGTGACAGCAAGGGAGCTGTTTTTT. It translates to CASSILVTARELFF.

This chain uses TRBV7-8 with TRBJ2-5; 9 bases fit TRBD2. In germline, CDR1 is SGHVS, CDR2 FQNEAQ. The length of the CDR3 is 17 residues. V lost 3 bases, J lost 5 bases, and 13 bases stayed unmatched. The CDR3 bases are TGTGCCAGCAGCTTGGCCAGGCTGCGGGGGGGCTCGGAGACCCAGTACTTC. Translating gives CASSLARLRGGSETQYF.

The CDR3 bases are TGTGCCAGCAGCCCTCAGTTTTCCTACGAGCAGTACTTC. Translation gives CASSPQFSYEQYF. The chain uses TRBV14 and TRBJ2-7; no clear D. Germline values: CDR1 SGHDN, CDR2 FVKESK. The CDR3 is 13 residues long. Trimming cost V 4 bases and J 1 base, with 8 bases left between them.

The V gene is TRBV4-1, the J gene TRBJ2-7; maybe TRBD1 (5 bases). Looked up from germline, CDR1 is MGHRA and CDR2 is YSYEKL. The V gene lost 0 bases and the J gene lost 3 bases, with 9 bases spanning the gap. The CDR3 loop spans 14 amino acids. The CDR3 DNA reads TGCGCCAGCAGCCAAGATCAAGACAGCTACGAGCAGTACTTC. It translates to CASSQDQDSYEQYF.

The chain joins TRBV2 to TRBJ2-1, with D unclear. The CDR3 has 12 amino acids. The V gene lost 1 base and the J gene lost 11 bases, with 9 bases spanning the gap. Per germline, CDR1 SNHLY and CDR2 FYNNEI. The CDR3, as DNA: TGTGCCAGCAGTGAAGGAGGTGCCAAGCAGTTCTTC. This sequence encodes CASSEGGAKQFF.

This clone was seen a single time. The chain is built from TRBV7-9 and TRBJ2-2; TRBD1 agrees at 7 bases. The V segment lost 6 bases and the J segment 7 bases; nucleotides outside the gene matches: 11. This CDR3 has 15 residues. CDR1 is SEHNR, CDR2 FQNEAQ, per germline (reference sequence). In nucleotides, the CDR3 is TGTGCCAGCAGGCCAGAGGGGGCTGTGGTCGGGGAGCTGTTTTTT. Amino acid sequence: CASRPEGAVVGELFF.